The T cell receptor beta chain under discussion was sequenced for a study of T cells in Graves' hyperthyroidism and ophthalmopathy. Each diagnosis was grounded in clinical symptoms, serum thyroxine and TRAb, thyroid ultrasound, and orbital computed tomography. Study-level results: Among thyroid clonotypes expanded above 0.001, most also appeared in blood.

Trimming left V 1 base short and J 5 bases short, with 15 bases between. Germline CDR1 reads DFQATT; CDR2 reads SNEGSKA (reference sequence). This CDR3 region has 15 residues. This clonotype was seen many times. Its antigen is undetermined. The source material, RNA transcripts, was used to amplify TCR beta CDR3 regions. When the TCR CDR3 underwent first-round RT-PCR, the HTBI primer set was used. Using its own MiXCR run on the multiplex PCR reads, TCRdb lists one record per CDR3 protein. The sample shows around 390,000 distinct CDR3 sequences, approximately 14% of them seen only once. Input material: blood. The receptor was derived from a woman aged 25-40 years with Graves' ophthalmopathy. The gene calls are TRBV20-1 and TRBJ1-5; D uncertain. The CDR3 DNA sequence: TGCAGTGCTAGAGGTCCCCCGATGAGTCATCAGCCCCAGCATTTT. The encoded protein is CSARGPPMSHQPQHF.